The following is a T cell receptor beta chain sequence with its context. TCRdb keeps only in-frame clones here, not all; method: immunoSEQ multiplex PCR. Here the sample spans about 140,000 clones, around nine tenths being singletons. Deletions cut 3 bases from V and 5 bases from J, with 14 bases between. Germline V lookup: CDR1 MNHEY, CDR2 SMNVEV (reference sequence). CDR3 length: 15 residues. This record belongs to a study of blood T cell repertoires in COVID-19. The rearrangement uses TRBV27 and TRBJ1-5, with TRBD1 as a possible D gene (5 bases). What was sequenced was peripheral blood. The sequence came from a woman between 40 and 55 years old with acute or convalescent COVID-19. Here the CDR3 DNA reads TGTGCCAGCAGTTTCCAGGGTGGCGGACATCAGCCCCAGCATTTT. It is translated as CASSFQGGGHQPQHF.